This TCR beta chain emerged from a study of T cell repertoires in cytomegalovirus infection. TCRdb processed the reads anew with MiXCR; each CDR3 protein has one entry. Here the sample spans more than 300,000 distinct CDR3 sequences, nearly 35% being singletons. This clonotype has a handful of counts. The antigen is not known. CDR1 and CDR2 from the germline V gene are LGHNA and YNFKEQ. The CDR3 runs 15 residues. V was trimmed by 3 bases and J by 6 bases, leaving 14 bases between them. This clonotype originated in a human donor in good health (CMV status not recorded). Some clones in this sample may be carry-over from other donors' samples. The chain employs TRBV4-2 and TRBJ2-2; D not certain. Sequences were derived from cultured PBMCs, sampled from culture after CMV antigen stimulation. As DNA, the CDR3 is TGTGCCAGCAGCCATGCGCTTGGTGAGGCCGGGGAGCTGTTTTTT. Its translation: CASSHALGEAGELFF.